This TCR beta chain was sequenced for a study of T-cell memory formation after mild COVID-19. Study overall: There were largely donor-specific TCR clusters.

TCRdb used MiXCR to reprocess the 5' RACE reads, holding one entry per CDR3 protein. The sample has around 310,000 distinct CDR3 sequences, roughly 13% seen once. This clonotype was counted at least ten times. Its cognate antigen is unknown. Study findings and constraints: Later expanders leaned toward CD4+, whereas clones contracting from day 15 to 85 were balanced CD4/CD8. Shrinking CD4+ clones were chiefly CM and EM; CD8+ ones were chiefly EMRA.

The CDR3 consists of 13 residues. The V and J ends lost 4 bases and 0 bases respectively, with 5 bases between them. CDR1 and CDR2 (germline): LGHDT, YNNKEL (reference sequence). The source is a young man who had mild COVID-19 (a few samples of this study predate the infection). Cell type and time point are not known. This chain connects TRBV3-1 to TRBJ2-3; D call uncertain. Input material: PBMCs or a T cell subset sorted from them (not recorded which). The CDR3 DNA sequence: TGTGCCAGCAGCCCTGAGAGCACAGATACGCAGTATTTT. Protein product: CASSPESTDTQYF.